This passage covers 2 T cell receptor beta chains from one sample sequenced in a study of shared clonotypes between healthy human individuals (dated by TCRdb to 2019 to 2021). Library preparation used the immunoSEQ multiplex PCR assay. TCRdb stores this immuneACCESS table with in-frame sequences only. Part of the clones is absent; in the studies checked, under half of the shortfall reflects unresolved V genes, and no reason is known for the rest. For this sample the table gives around 2.1 million clones, of which 95% were detected only once. Of the sample, over 0.1% falls within the top ten clones. The sample taken for sequencing was naive CD4+ T cells sorted from blood. The cell subset or site label here, explained by the study, means: CD45RA+ positively selected. The source of these receptors is a man between 18 and 29 years old in good health.

The chain joins TRBV2 to TRBJ1-6, with 8 bases matching TRBD1. The V segment lost 6 bases and the J segment 3 bases; nucleotides outside the gene matches: 7. CDR1 is SNHLY, CDR2 FYNNEI, per germline. The CDR3 is 16 residues long. The CDR3 region has the DNA TGTGCCAGCAGAGATAGGACAGGGTTCTATAATTCACCCCTCCACTTT. It specifies CASRDRTGFYNSPLHF. The variable domain in full, completed from reference TRBV2 and TRBJ1-6, reads EPEVTQTPSHQVTQMGQEVILRCVPISNHLYFYWYRQILGQKVEFLVSFYNNEISEKSEIFDDQFSVERPDGSNFTLKIRSTKLEDSAMYFCASRDRTGFYNSPLHFGNGTRLTVT.

The V gene is TRBV5-1, the J gene TRBJ2-5; 8 bases line up with TRBD1. V was pared by 0 bases and J by 5 bases, with 9 bases of the junction left unmatched. This CDR3 contains 16 residues. Germline CDR1 is SGHRS and CDR2 is YFSETQ. CDR3: CASSLEWTGSWETQYF. Written as DNA, the CDR3 is TGCGCCAGCAGCTTGGAATGGACAGGGTCATGGGAGACCCAGTACTTC.